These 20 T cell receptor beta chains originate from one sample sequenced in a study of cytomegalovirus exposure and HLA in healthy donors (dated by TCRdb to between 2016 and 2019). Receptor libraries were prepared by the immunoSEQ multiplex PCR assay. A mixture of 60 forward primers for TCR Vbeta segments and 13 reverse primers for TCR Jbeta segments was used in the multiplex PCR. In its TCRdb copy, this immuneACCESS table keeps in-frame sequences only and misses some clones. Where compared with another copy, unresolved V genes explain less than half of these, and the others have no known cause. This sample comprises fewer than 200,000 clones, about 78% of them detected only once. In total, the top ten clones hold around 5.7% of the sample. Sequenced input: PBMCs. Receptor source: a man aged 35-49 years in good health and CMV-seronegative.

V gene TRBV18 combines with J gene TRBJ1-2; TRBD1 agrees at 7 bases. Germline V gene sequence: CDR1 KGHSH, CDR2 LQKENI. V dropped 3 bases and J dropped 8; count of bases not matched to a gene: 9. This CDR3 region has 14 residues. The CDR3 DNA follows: TGTGCCAGCTCACCGGACTCAGGGGGGCCCGGCTACACCTTC. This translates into CASSPDSGGPGYTF.

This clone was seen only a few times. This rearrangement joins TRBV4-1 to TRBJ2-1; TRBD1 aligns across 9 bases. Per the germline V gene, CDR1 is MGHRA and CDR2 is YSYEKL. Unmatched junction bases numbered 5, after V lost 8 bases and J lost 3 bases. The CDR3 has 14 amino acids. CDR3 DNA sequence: TGCGCCAGCTTACGGGGACAGGGCTACAATGAGCAGTTCTTC. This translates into CASLRGQGYNEQFF.

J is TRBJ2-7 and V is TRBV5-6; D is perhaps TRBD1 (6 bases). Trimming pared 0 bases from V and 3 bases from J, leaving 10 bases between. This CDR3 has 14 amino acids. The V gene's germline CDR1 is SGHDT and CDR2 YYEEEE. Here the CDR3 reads CASSLVQGNYEQYF. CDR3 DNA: TGTGCCAGCAGCTTGGTTCAGGGGAACTACGAGCAGTACTTC.

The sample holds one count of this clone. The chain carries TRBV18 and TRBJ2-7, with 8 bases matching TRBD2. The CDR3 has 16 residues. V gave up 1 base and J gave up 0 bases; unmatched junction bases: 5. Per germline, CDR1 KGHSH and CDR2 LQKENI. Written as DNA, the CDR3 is TGTGCCAGCTCACCACAAACGGGGGGGCCCTCCTACGAGCAGTACTTC. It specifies CASSPQTGGPSYEQYF. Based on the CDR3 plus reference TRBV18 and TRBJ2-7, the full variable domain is NAGVMQNPRHLVRRRGQEARLRCSPMKGHSHVYWYRQLPEEGLKFMVYLQKENIIDESGMPKERFSAEFPKEGPSILRIQQVVRGDSAAYFCASSPQTGGPSYEQYFGPGTRLTVT.

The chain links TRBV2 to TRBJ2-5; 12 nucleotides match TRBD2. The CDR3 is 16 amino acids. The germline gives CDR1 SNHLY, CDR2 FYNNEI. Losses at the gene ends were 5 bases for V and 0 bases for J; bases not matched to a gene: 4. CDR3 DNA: TGTGCCAGCAGTAGGACTAGCGGGGCTTACCAAGAGACCCAGTACTTC. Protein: CASSRTSGAYQETQYF.

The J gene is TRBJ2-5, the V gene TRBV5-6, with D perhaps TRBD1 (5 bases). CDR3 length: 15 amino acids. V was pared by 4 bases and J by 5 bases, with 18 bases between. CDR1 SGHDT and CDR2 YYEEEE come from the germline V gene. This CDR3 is CASSADTQGKETQYF. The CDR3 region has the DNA TGTGCCAGCAGCGCGGACACTCAGGGAAAGGAGACCCAGTACTTC.

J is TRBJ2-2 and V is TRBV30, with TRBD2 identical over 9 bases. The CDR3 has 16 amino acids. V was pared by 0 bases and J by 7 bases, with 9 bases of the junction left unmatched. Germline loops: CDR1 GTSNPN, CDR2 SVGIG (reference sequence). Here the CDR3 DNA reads TGTGCCTGGAGTGTAGGTCTAGCGGGACGTAACGGGGAGCTGTTTTTT. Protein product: CAWSVGLAGRNGELFF. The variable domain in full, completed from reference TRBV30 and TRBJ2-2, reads SQTIHQWPATLVQPVGSPLSLECTVEGTSNPNLYWYRQAAGRGLQLLFYSVGIGQISSEVPQNLSASRPQDRQFILSSKKLLLSDSGFYLCAWSVGLAGRNGELFFGEGSRLTVL.

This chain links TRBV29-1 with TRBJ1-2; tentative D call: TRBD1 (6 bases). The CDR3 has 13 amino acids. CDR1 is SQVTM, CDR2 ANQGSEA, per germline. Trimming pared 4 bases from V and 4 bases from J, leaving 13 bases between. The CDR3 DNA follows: TGCAGCGTTGTCAGGGCAGGGGCCTATGGCTACACCTTC. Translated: CSVVRAGAYGYTF.

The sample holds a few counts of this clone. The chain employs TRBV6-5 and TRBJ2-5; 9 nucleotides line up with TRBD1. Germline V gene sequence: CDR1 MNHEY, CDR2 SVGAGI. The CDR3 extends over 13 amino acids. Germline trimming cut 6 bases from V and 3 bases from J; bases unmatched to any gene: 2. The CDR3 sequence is CASSGQGKETQYF. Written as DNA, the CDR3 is TGTGCCAGCAGCGGACAGGGGAAAGAGACCCAGTACTTC.

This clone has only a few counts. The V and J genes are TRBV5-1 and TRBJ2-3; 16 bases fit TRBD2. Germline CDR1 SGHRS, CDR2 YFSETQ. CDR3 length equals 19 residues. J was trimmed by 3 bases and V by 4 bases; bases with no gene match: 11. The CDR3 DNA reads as TGCGCCAGCAGCACCGCCGGGACTAGCGGGGGGGGCGGTACAGATACGCAGTATTTT. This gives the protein CASSTAGTSGGGGTDTQYF.

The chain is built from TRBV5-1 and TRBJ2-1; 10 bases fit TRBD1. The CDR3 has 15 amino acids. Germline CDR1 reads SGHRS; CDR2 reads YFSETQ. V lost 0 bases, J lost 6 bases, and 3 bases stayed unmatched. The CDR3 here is CASSLEGQGVNEQFF. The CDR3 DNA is TGCGCCAGCAGCTTGGAAGGACAGGGGGTCAATGAGCAGTTCTTC.

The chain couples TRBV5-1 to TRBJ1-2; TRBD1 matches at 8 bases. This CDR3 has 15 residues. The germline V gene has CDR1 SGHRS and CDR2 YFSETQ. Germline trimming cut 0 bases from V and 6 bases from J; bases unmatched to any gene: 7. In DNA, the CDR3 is TGCGCCAGCAGCTTGGCCGGGGACAGGATAAATGGCTACACCTTC. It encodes CASSLAGDRINGYTF.

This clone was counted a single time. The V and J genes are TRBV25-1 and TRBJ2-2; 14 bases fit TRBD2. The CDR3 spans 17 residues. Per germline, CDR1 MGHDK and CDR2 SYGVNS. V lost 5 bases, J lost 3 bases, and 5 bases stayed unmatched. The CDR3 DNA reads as TGTGCCAGCAGTAAGACTAGCGGGAGGGCCGACACCGGGGAGCTGTTTTTT. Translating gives CASSKTSGRADTGELFF.

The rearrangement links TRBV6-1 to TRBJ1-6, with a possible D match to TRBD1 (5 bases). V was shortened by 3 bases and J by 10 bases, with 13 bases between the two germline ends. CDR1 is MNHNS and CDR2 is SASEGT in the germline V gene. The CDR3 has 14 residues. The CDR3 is CASSDPGLGSPLHF. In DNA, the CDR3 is TGTGCCAGCAGTGATCCAGGGCTGGGATCACCCCTCCACTTT.

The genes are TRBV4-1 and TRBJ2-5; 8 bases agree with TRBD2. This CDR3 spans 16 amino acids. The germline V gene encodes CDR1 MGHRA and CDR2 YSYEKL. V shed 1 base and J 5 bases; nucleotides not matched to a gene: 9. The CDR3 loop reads CASSQGGLVGAETQYF. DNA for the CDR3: TGCGCCAGCAGCCAAGGGGGACTAGTCGGTGCGGAGACCCAGTACTTC.

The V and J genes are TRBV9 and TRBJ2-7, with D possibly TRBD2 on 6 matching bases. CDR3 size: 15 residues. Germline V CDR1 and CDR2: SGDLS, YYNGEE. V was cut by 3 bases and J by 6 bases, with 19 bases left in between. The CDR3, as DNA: TGTGCCAGCAGCGAGAGGGACTGGGGGGTAGGCGAGCAGTACTTC. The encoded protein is CASSERDWGVGEQYF.

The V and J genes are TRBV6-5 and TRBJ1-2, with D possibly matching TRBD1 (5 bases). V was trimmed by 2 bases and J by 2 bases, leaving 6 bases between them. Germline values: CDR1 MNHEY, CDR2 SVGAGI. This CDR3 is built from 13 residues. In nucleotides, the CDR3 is TGTGCCAGCAGTTACGGGGGGAACTATGGCTACACCTTC. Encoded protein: CASSYGGNYGYTF.

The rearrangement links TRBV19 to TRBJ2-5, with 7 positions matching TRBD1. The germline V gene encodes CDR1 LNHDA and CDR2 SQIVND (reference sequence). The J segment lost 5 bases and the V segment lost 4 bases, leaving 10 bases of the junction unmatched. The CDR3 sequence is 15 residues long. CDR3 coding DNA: TGTGCCAGTAGTAGTGGGTCCAGGGGGTGGGAGACCCAGTACTTC. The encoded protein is CASSSGSRGWETQYF.

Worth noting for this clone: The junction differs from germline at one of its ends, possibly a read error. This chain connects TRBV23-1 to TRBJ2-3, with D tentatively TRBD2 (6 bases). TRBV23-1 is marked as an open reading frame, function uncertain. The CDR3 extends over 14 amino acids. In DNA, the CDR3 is TGCGCCAGCAGTCAATGGGGCCCCACGATACGCGGGGATTTT. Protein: CASSQWGPTIRGDF.

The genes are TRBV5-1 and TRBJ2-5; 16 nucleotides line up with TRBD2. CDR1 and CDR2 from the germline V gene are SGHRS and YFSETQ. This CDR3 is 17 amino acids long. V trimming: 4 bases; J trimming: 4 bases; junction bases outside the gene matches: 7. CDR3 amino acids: CASSLGLAGGLGETQYF. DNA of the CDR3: TGCGCCAGCAGCCTGGGACTAGCGGGAGGGCTGGGAGAGACCCAGTACTTC.